A single sample is the source of the 22 T cell receptor beta chains below, sequenced in a study of blood T cell repertoires in COVID-19. The data were produced by immunoSEQ multiplex PCR, yet TCRdb's version contains in-frame clones alone and is incomplete. The repertoire holds over 250,000 clones, with roughly 80% as singletons. The sequenced sample was PBMCs or T cells enriched from blood (not recorded which). The source of these receptors is a man aged 35 to 55 who had been exposed to COVID-19.

V usage is TRBV21-1 and J usage is TRBJ2-1; TRBD2 reflects the table's D call only, with no check against the DNA. TRBV21-1 is given as a pseudogene. This CDR3 has 20 residues. The CDR3 protein is CASSLRPKQVAGASFNEQFF. The CDR3, as DNA: TGTGCCAGCAGCCTGCGACCGAAACAAGTAGCGGGAGCAAGTTTTAATGAGCAGTTCTTC.

The chain uses TRBV11-2 and TRBJ1-3; D unresolved. The germline gives CDR1 SGHAT, CDR2 FQNNGV. The CDR3 has 14 residues. The V end lost 4 bases, the J end lost 2 bases, and 9 bases lay between the germline ends. The CDR3 region is CASSSGGPGNTIYF. The CDR3 coding sequence is TGTGCCAGCAGCTCTGGCGGCCCTGGAAACACCATATATTTT.

V gene TRBV29-1 combines with J gene TRBJ1-5; 8 positions match TRBD1. After removal of 4 bases from V and 4 bases from J, the junction contained 9 bases not matched to a gene. Per germline, CDR1 SQVTM and CDR2 ANQGSEA. CDR3 length: 15 residues. The CDR3 spells CSVVGGQGKNQPQHF. The CDR3 DNA follows: TGCAGCGTTGTTGGAGGACAGGGTAAGAATCAGCCCCAGCATTTT.

V and J are TRBV19 and TRBJ1-4, with 11 bases that match TRBD1. Germline loops: CDR1 LNHDA, CDR2 SQIVND (reference sequence). V trimming: 5 bases; J trimming: 10 bases; junction bases outside the gene matches: 15. The CDR3 has 17 residues. CDR3 region: CASSSGQGVRSSGKLFF. The CDR3 DNA follows: TGTGCCAGTAGTTCGGGACAGGGGGTCCGTTCTTCGGGAAAACTGTTTTTT.

J is TRBJ1-1 and V is TRBV6-1; TRBD1 might be the D (5 bases). The V gene's germline CDR1 is MNHNS and CDR2 SASEGT. This CDR3 is 13 amino acids long. V dropped 3 bases and J dropped 11 bases, with 16 bases sitting between them. CDR3 residues: CASSDLRVTWAFF. CDR3 DNA: TGTGCCAGCAGTGACCTCAGGGTGACCTGGGCTTTCTTT.

This chain joins TRBV3-1 (or the pseudogene TRBV3-2) and TRBJ1-1; D uncertain. The CDR3 totals 15 residues. V was trimmed by 4 bases and J by 2 bases, leaving 14 bases between them. Per germline, CDR1 LGHDT and CDR2 YNNKEL (reference sequence). The CDR3 spells CASSPYVISNTEAFF. For the CDR3, the DNA is TGTGCCAGCAGCCCCTATGTCATTAGCAACACTGAAGCTTTCTTT.

The rearrangement uses TRBV13 and TRBJ1-2; 7 nucleotides line up with TRBD1. The J segment lost 8 bases and the V segment lost 4 bases, leaving 16 bases of the junction unmatched. CDR3 size: 16 residues. The germline V gene has CDR1 PRHDT and CDR2 FYEKMQ (reference sequence). The CDR3 reads CASSWGTAHLGQGYTF. The DNA for the CDR3 is TGTGCCAGCAGCTGGGGGACAGCTCATTTAGGTCAGGGCTACACCTTC.

The chain is built from TRBV30 and TRBJ2-7; weak D call: TRBD1 (6 bases). Deletions cut 4 bases from V and 9 bases from J, with 19 bases between. The CDR3 is 13 amino acids. CDR1 is GTSNPN, CDR2 SVGIG, per germline (reference sequence). The CDR3: CAWNPSRGRGQYF. The CDR3 DNA sequence: TGTGCCTGGAACCCCTCCAGGGGCAGGGGGCAGTACTTC.

The CDR3 region is CASSLPPGGITDTQYF. CDR3 bases: TGTGCCAGCAGCTTACCCCCGGGGGGGATCACAGATACGCAGTATTTT. The chain couples TRBV11-2 to TRBJ2-3, with 8 positions matching TRBD2. In germline, CDR1 is SGHAT, CDR2 FQNNGV. CDR3 length equals 16 residues. Losses at the gene ends were 2 bases for V and 2 bases for J; bases not matched to a gene: 6. The complete variable domain, with remaining parts taken from reference TRBV11-2 and TRBJ2-3, reads EAGVAQSPRYKIIEKRQSVAFWCNPISGHATLYWYQQILGQGPKLLIQFQNNGVVDDSQLPKDRFSAERLKGVDSTLKIQPAKLEDSAVYLCASSLPPGGITDTQYFGPGTRLTVL.

The chain is built from TRBV20-1 and TRBJ2-1; D uncertain. CDR3 length equals 11 residues. CDR1 is DFQATT and CDR2 is SNEGSKA in the germline V gene (reference sequence). V was trimmed by 5 bases and J by 9 bases, leaving 11 bases between them. CDR3 coding DNA: TGCAGTGCTTCCCAGTATACTGAGCAGTTCTTC. Its translation is CSASQYTEQFF.

V usage is TRBV18 and J usage is TRBJ1-2; 11 bases agree with TRBD1. The CDR3 is 15 amino acids. J lost 6 bases, V lost 3 bases, and 6 bases had no gene match. Germline V gene sequence: CDR1 KGHSH, CDR2 LQKENI. The CDR3: CASSPRPGQGDGYTF. CDR3 DNA: TGTGCCAGCTCACCTCGCCCGGGACAGGGGGATGGCTACACCTTC. Supplemented by reference TRBV18 and TRBJ1-2, the full variable domain reads NAGVMQNPRHLVRRRGQEARLRCSPMKGHSHVYWYRQLPEEGLKFMVYLQKENIIDESGMPKERFSAEFPKEGPSILRIQQVVRGDSAAYFCASSPRPGQGDGYTFGSGTRLTVV.

The chain joins TRBV30 to TRBJ2-7; 10 bases match TRBD2. V lost 7 bases to trimming and J lost 2 bases; unmatched junction nucleotides: 8. This CDR3 has 14 amino acids. Germline V CDR1 and CDR2: GTSNPN, SVGIG (reference sequence). CDR3 sequence reads: CASLSGRSPYEQYF. The CDR3 region has the DNA TGTGCCTCCCTTAGCGGGAGGTCTCCCTACGAGCAGTACTTC.

This clone came up once. This chain joins TRBV19 and TRBJ2-1; 11 nucleotides agree with TRBD2. The CDR3 sequence is 18 residues long. Germline V gene lookup returns CDR1 LNHDA and CDR2 SQIVND (reference sequence). The trim removed 7 bases at V and 8 bases at J, leaving 19 bases unmatched. The CDR3 bases are TGTGCCAGTACCCCACTCGGTCTAGCGGGAGGCGCTCGCGATGAGCAGTTCTTC. This codes for CASTPLGLAGGARDEQFF.

CDR3 loop: CASSQTDSRANVLTF. Here the CDR3 DNA reads TGTGCCAGCAGTCAGACAGATTCTAGGGCCAACGTCCTGACTTTC. The V gene is TRBV2, the J gene TRBJ2-6; maybe TRBD1 (5 bases). CDR1 SNHLY and CDR2 FYNNEI come from the germline V gene. This CDR3 region has 15 residues. The V end was cut by 5 bases, the J end by 5 bases, with 13 bases between.

This clone has a single count. The chain recombines TRBV6-5 with TRBJ1-5, with D perhaps TRBD1 (6 bases). Germline CDR1 MNHEY, CDR2 SVGAGI. CDR3 size: 16 residues. The V gene lost 2 bases and the J gene lost 6 bases, with 17 bases spanning the gap. The CDR3 coding sequence is TGTGCCAGCAGTTACCTTAACAGGGCTGGGGGTCAGCCCCAGCATTTT. This translates into CASSYLNRAGGQPQHF.

The J gene is TRBJ2-1, the V gene TRBV5-1, with 14 bases matching TRBD2. The CDR3 has 15 residues. V lost 4 bases to trimming and J lost 6 bases; unmatched junction nucleotides: 3. CDR1 and CDR2 (germline): SGHRS, YFSETQ. DNA for the CDR3: TGCGCCAGCAGCCCGGGACTAGCGGGGGCCAATGAGCAGTTCTTC. It yields the protein CASSPGLAGANEQFF.

The chain is built from TRBV20-1 and TRBJ1-4; D perhaps matches TRBD1 (6 bases). The germline gives CDR1 DFQATT, CDR2 SNEGSKA (reference sequence). The CDR3 contains 11 residues. The V end was cut by 6 bases, the J end by 12 bases, with 14 bases between. The DNA for the CDR3 is TGCAGTGCCCCCCATGGGGGCGAACTGTTTTTT. It yields the protein CSAPHGGELFF.

The J gene is TRBJ2-7, the V gene TRBV5-1; 7 nucleotides agree with TRBD1. The CDR3 contains 13 residues. The trim removed 5 bases at V and 2 bases at J, leaving 4 bases unmatched. The germline V gene has CDR1 SGHRS and CDR2 YFSETQ. The CDR3 DNA sequence: TGCGCCAGCAGTTCGGGACAGACCTACGAGCAGTACTTC. Its translation is CASSSGQTYEQYF. Full variable domain (outside the CDR3, taken from reference TRBV5-1 and TRBJ2-7): KAGVTQTPRYLIKTRGQQVTLSCSPISGHRSVSWYQQTPGQGLQFLFEYFSETQRNKGNFPGRFSGRQFSNSRSEMNVSTLELGDSALYLCASSSGQTYEQYFGPGTRLTVT.

V gene TRBV4-1 combines with J gene TRBJ1-4, with 7 bases lining up with TRBD1. The J segment lost 7 bases and the V segment lost 5 bases, leaving 7 bases of the junction unmatched. This CDR3 comprises 14 residues. CDR1 and CDR2 (germline): MGHRA, YSYEKL. CDR3 bases: TGCGCCAGCAGCTATCGACAGGGAGGTGAAAAACTGTTTTTT. Its translation is CASSYRQGGEKLFF.

V gene TRBV7-3 combines with J gene TRBJ2-1; D perhaps matches TRBD1 (6 bases). Germline V gene data show CDR1 as SGHTA and CDR2 as FQGTGA. There are 13 residues in the CDR3. Trimming shortened V by 2 bases and J by 9 bases, and 11 bases separated the two germline ends. This CDR3 is CASSLRHRAEQFF. In DNA, the CDR3 is TGTGCCAGCAGCTTACGCCACAGGGCTGAGCAGTTCTTC.

The genes are TRBV4-1 and TRBJ1-6; possible D gene TRBD1, 6 bases. V was shortened by 0 bases and J by 10 bases, with 16 bases between the two germline ends. This CDR3 is 16 amino acids long. The germline V gene encodes CDR1 MGHRA and CDR2 YSYEKL. Here the CDR3 reads CASSQDLVQGFSPLHF. CDR3 nucleotides: TGCGCCAGCAGCCAAGATCTCGTACAGGGATTCTCACCCCTCCACTTT.

This rearrangement joins TRBV5-1 to TRBJ2-3, with a weak D call TRBD1 (6 bases). CDR3 size: 14 residues. Germline V CDR1 and CDR2: SGHRS, YFSETQ. Deletions cut 0 bases from V and 4 bases from J, with 9 bases between. CDR3 amino acids: CASSLGDTADTQYF. CDR3 nucleotides: TGCGCCAGCAGCTTGGGGGACACGGCAGATACGCAGTATTTT.